The next 19 T cell receptor beta chains were all read from a single sample in a study of cytomegalovirus exposure and HLA in healthy donors. Primers included in the PCR were 60 Vbeta and 13 Jbeta primers. Libraries were prepared by immunoSEQ multiplex PCR; TCRdb keeps only in-frame clonotypes and omits some of them. Of 100,000 or so clones detected, less than 80% appear once; the ten largest clones hold 4.1%. Material: PBMCs. Receptor source: a man between 35 and 55 years old in good health and CMV-seronegative.

This clone is a singleton in its sample. The rearrangement links TRBV10-3 to TRBJ1-2; 11 bases fit TRBD1. With V trimmed by 6 bases and J by 0 bases, 6 bases remained unmatched. The CDR3 covers 16 residues. The germline V gene encodes CDR1 ENHRY and CDR2 SYGVKD. The CDR3 sequence: CAISRDRGAANYGYTF. The CDR3 DNA is TGTGCCATCAGCCGGGACAGGGGGGCAGCTAACTATGGCTACACCTTC.

V is TRBV18 and J is TRBJ1-2; weak D call: TRBD1 (5 bases). The V end lost 0 bases, the J end lost 10 bases, and 12 bases lay between the germline ends. CDR1 KGHSH and CDR2 LQKENI come from the germline V gene. The CDR3 has 13 residues. The CDR3 nucleotides read TGTGCCAGCTCACCACCGTTCGGGGGAATCTACACCTTC. Amino acids: CASSPPFGGIYTF.

V gene TRBV19 combines with J gene TRBJ2-4, with 15 bases aligning to TRBD2. The CDR3 covers 16 residues. V shed 7 bases, J shed 4 bases, and the junction held 5 bases outside the gene matches. Germline V gene lookup returns CDR1 LNHDA and CDR2 SQIVND (reference sequence). CDR3 in DNA: TGTGCCAGTACCCGGGGACTAGCGGGGGGTAAAAACATTCAGTACTTC. Protein sequence: CASTRGLAGGKNIQYF. Complete variable domain (other parts from reference TRBV19 and TRBJ2-4): DGGITQSPKYLFRKEGQNVTLSCEQNLNHDAMYWYRQDPGQGLRLIYYSQIVNDFQKGDIAEGYSVSREKKESFPLTVTSAQKNPTAFYLCASTRGLAGGKNIQYFGAGTRLSVL.

The rearrangement links TRBV7-6 to TRBJ1-2; 7 nucleotides agree with TRBD1. Germline assignment: CDR1 SGHVS and CDR2 FNYEAQ. The CDR3 length is 19 residues. V was clipped by 1 base and J by 8 bases; unmatched bases: 22. Written as DNA, the CDR3 is TGTGCCAGCAGCTTAGGTTGGAGACAGGGAGCCGCCGGGCAACGCGGCTACACCTTC. Translating it yields CASSLGWRQGAAGQRGYTF.

This clone was found a few times. V is TRBV4-1 and J is TRBJ2-6; no clear D gene. Per the germline V gene, CDR1 is MGHRA and CDR2 is YSYEKL. With 0 bases removed from V and 2 bases from J, the gap between germline ends came to 8 bases. CDR3 length equals 16 residues. CDR3 residues: CASSQELTAGANVLTF. CDR3 nucleotide sequence: TGCGCCAGCAGCCAAGAGCTCACAGCTGGGGCCAACGTCCTGACTTTC.

The chain links TRBV2 to TRBJ1-2; TRBD1 is a possible D gene (6 bases). V gave up 10 bases and J gave up 4 bases, with 16 bases separating them. The germline V gene encodes CDR1 SNHLY and CDR2 FYNNEI. CDR3 length: 13 amino acids. The CDR3 loop reads CATQIRGGYGYTF. The CDR3 nucleotides are TGTGCCACCCAAATCCGAGGGGGCTATGGCTACACCTTC.

V gene TRBV29-1 combines with J gene TRBJ1-1, with a possible D match to TRBD1 (5 bases). The germline V gene encodes CDR1 SQVTM and CDR2 ANQGSEA. This CDR3 is 12 amino acids long. V lost 7 bases to trimming and J lost 4 bases, with 13 bases between them. The CDR3 bases are TGCAGCGCGGGGGAATGGGGCACTGAAGCTTTCTTT. Its protein product is CSAGEWGTEAFF.

The J gene is TRBJ1-5, the V gene TRBV7-9; a weak D match, TRBD1 (5 bases). The CDR3 has 15 amino acids. Trimming pared 6 bases from V and 2 bases from J, leaving 14 bases between. CDR1 SEHNR and CDR2 FQNEAQ come from the germline V gene (reference sequence). CDR3 DNA: TGTGCCAGCAGTTCCTCAGGGTCGGGCAATCAGCCCCAGCATTTT. This encodes CASSSSGSGNQPQHF.

As for this clone: One end of the junction fails to match germline, which may point to a read error. Other DNA sequences of this sample code for an identical CDR3. The chain combines TRBV18 with TRBJ1-6; 8 bases align to TRBD1. Germline V gene data show CDR1 as KGHSH and CDR2 as LQKENI. The CDR3 covers 15 residues. The CDR3: CASSPEQGGNSPLHF. CDR3 in DNA: TGTGCCAGCTCACCGGAACAGGGGGGGAATTCCCCCCTCCACTTT.

The chain joins TRBV7-2 to TRBJ2-2; D is unclear. Trimming removed 2 bases at V and 1 base at J, with 8 bases between. The CDR3 totals 15 residues. In germline, CDR1 is SGHTA, CDR2 FQGNSA. The CDR3 bases are TGTGCCAGCAGCTTATTATCGGTGAACACCGGGGAGCTGTTTTTT. Its protein is CASSLLSVNTGELFF.

J is TRBJ1-4 and V is TRBV7-9; a possible D gene is TRBD1 (5 bases). The V gene lost 1 base and the J gene lost 4 bases, with 13 bases spanning the gap. The germline V gene encodes CDR1 SEHNR and CDR2 FQNEAQ (reference sequence). There are 16 residues in the CDR3. The CDR3 DNA sequence: TGTGCCAGCAGCTTAGGCGACAGTCGCGGTAATGAAAAACTGTTTTTT. This encodes CASSLGDSRGNEKLFF.

The chain links TRBV7-2 to TRBJ1-2, with a possible D match to TRBD1 (5 bases). CDR1 is SGHTA, CDR2 FQGNSA, per germline. Trimming pared 2 bases from V and 7 bases from J, leaving 17 bases between. CDR3 size: 15 residues. CDR3 DNA sequence: TGTGCCAGCAGCTTAACGGTCCAGGGTTTGAGTGGCTACACCTTC. Residues: CASSLTVQGLSGYTF.

This clone was seen only a few times. The V and J genes are TRBV6-5 and TRBJ2-3; D unclear. Germline loops: CDR1 MNHEY, CDR2 SVGAGI. V lost 0 bases and J 1 base, leaving 5 bases between the germline ends. The CDR3 totals 14 residues. CDR3 nucleotides: TGTGCCAGCAGTTACTCGGGCGGCACAGATACGCAGTATTTT. As protein: CASSYSGGTDTQYF.

This rearrangement joins TRBV5-1 to TRBJ1-4; D is perhaps TRBD1 (6 bases). Trimming pared 4 bases from V and 4 bases from J, leaving 11 bases between. CDR3 length: 14 amino acids. Germline V lookup: CDR1 SGHRS, CDR2 YFSETQ. The CDR3 bases are TGCGCCAGCAGCCCACAGGGATTTAATGAAAAACTGTTTTTT. Its protein is CASSPQGFNEKLFF.

The chain uses TRBV6-5 and TRBJ2-5; no firm D call. CDR1 and CDR2 from the germline V gene are MNHEY and SVGAGI. V was shortened by 4 bases and J by 4 bases, with 16 bases between the two germline ends. The CDR3 runs 15 residues. The CDR3 protein is CASSSFGQTGETQYF. The CDR3 DNA is TGTGCCAGCAGTTCCTTCGGCCAAACGGGAGAGACCCAGTACTTC.

The V gene is TRBV4-1, the J gene TRBJ2-3; D is possibly TRBD2 (6 bases). CDR3 length: 17 amino acids. CDR1 MGHRA and CDR2 YSYEKL come from the germline V gene. The V end was cut by 4 bases, the J end by 2 bases, with 19 bases between. The CDR3 DNA is TGCGCCAGCAGCCCCAGCTCCTGGACTACTTACACAGATACGCAGTATTTT. This codes for CASSPSSWTTYTDTQYF.

CDR3 loop: CASVYWGGDNSPLHF. In nucleotides, the CDR3 is TGTGCCAGCGTTTACTGGGGGGGCGATAATTCACCCCTCCACTTT. The chain recombines TRBV6-1 with TRBJ1-6; a weak D match, TRBD1 (6 bases). With 8 bases removed from V and 5 bases from J, the gap between germline ends came to 16 bases. The CDR3 runs to 15 residues. The germline CDR1 and CDR2 sequences are MNHNS and SASEGT.

The rearrangement links TRBV7-2 to TRBJ2-3, with 8 nucleotides matching TRBD2. V shed 6 bases, J shed 9 bases, and the junction held 5 bases outside the gene matches. There are 12 residues in the CDR3. The germline CDR1 and CDR2 sequences are SGHTA and FQGNSA. The CDR3 spells CASRFGGATQYF. CDR3 DNA sequence: TGTGCCAGCAGATTCGGGGGGGCAACGCAGTATTTT.

Remarks on this clone: Relative to the germline gene, one junction end is altered; a read error may explain this. This sample includes further DNA sequences coding for the same CDR3. J is TRBJ1-6 and V is TRBV27; 10 bases map to TRBD1. This CDR3 has 17 residues. Germline lookup yields CDR1 MNHEY and CDR2 SMNVEV (reference sequence). The CDR3 here is CASSPSTGGDYNSPLHF. The CDR3 coding sequence is TGTGCCAGCAGTCCCTCGACAGGGGGCGACTATAATTCCCCCCTCCACTTT.